This T cell receptor (beta chain) was obtained from a study of blood T cells in healthy people across ages. The use of a sample-barcoded 5' primer and a J-beta primer mix characterized a second PCR of roughly 6 to 11 cycles. The study obtained at least 2.5 million CDR3-containing paired-end reads from every sample. Each CDR3 protein gets one entry after TCRdb re-called the 5' RACE reads with MiXCR. Seen here are about 780,000 distinct CDR3 sequences, around half observed once, and the top ten hold 15% to 20%. After removal of 2 bases from V and 2 bases from J, the junction contained 8 bases not matched to a gene. Germline assignment: CDR1 WNHNN and CDR2 SYGVQD (reference sequence). The CDR3 is 17 amino acids.

This receptor was obtained from a man aged 80 or over in good health. The gene calls are TRBV10-1 and TRBJ2-7; TRBD2 agrees at 11 bases. Material: blood. The CDR3 reads CASSEGGGLADPYEQYF. CDR3 coding DNA: TGCGCCAGCAGTGAGGGGGGGGGACTAGCGGACCCCTACGAGCAGTACTTC.